This TCR beta chain was sequenced for a study of T cells after yellow fever vaccination. Study-wide findings and caveats: Reappearing after the booster were most of the clones from primary vaccination (about 95% CD4, 85% to 90% CD8). Although most clonotypes did not, a small share appeared in both CD4 and CD8 compartments.

This clonotype came up many times. Its antigen is not known. CDR3 length: 13 amino acids. Germline values: CDR1 SGHRS, CDR2 YFSETQ. The ends were cut back, 0 bases at V and 5 bases at J, with 5 bases in the middle. A process of 5'RACE template switching, which added a universal primer site and UMIs, was used to make TCR cDNA. TCRdb called the 5' RACE reads again in MiXCR, with one record for every CDR3 protein. In the table there are more than 110,000 distinct CDR3 sequences, less than 8.5% of which are singletons. Sequences were derived from CD4+ T cells sorted from PBMCs, sampled 10 days after the yellow fever booster vaccination. The TCR comes from a man aged 30 to 45 who received the YFV17D yellow fever vaccine. The rearrangement joins TRBV5-1 to TRBJ2-2; D is unresolved. The CDR3, as DNA: TGCGCCAGCAGCTTGGCAGCAACCGGGGAGCTGTTTTTT. Translating it yields CASSLAATGELFF.